This TCR beta chain was recovered during a study of identical twins. Findings and caveats of the study: Cord blood beta clonotypes that were abundant carried fewer insertions, and memory repertoires showed no such trend. Potential partial confounding of zero-insertion analyses by invariant MAIT and iNKT cells was noted. Findings depended on cross-sectional statistics rather than tracking the same donors.

This clonotype was observed many times. Its specificity is not known. This CDR3 is 15 amino acids long. CDR1 is MNHNS and CDR2 is SASEGT in the germline V gene. Trimming stripped 1 base from V and 3 bases from J, with 12 bases between. A universal primer site was incorporated via template switching, and the cDNA contained unique molecular identifiers. TCRdb reanalysed the 5' RACE reads using MiXCR and keeps one entry per CDR3 protein. Altogether hundreds of thousands of distinct CDR3 sequences are present, about an eighth being singletons, with the ten largest covering 8.8%. Sequences were obtained from memory (CD45RO+) T cells sorted from blood. The V call is TRBV6-1, the J call TRBJ1-1; D may be TRBD1 (5 bases). This sequence originates from a woman in her late teens or twenties in good health. The CDR3 region is CASSEGVAGHTEAFF. CDR3 DNA sequence: TGTGCCAGCAGTGAAGGTGTCGCAGGGCACACTGAAGCTTTCTTT.